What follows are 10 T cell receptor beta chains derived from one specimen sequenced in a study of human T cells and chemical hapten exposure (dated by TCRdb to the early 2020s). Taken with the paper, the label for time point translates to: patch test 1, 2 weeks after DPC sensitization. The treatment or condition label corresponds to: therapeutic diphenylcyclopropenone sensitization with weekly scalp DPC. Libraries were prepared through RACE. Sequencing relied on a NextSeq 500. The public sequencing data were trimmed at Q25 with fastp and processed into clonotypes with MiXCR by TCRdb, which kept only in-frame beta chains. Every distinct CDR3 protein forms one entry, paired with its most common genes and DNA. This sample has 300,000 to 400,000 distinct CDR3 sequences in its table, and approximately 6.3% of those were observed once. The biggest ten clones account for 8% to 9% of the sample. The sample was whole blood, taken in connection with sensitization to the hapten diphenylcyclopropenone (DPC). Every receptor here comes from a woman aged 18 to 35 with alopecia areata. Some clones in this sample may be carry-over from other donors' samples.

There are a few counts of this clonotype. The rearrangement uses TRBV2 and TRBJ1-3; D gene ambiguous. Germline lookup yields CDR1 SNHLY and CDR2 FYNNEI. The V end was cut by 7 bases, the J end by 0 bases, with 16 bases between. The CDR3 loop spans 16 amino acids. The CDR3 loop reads CASTHREGDSGNTIYF. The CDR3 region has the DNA TGTGCCAGCACTCACCGGGAGGGCGACTCTGGAAACACCATATATTTT.

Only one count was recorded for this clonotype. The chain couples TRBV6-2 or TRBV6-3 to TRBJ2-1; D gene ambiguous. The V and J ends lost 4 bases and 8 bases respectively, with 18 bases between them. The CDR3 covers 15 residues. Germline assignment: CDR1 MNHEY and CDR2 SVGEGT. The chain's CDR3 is CASSSDSIFRHEQFF. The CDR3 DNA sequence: TGTGCCAGCAGTTCAGACTCAATCTTTAGGCATGAGCAGTTCTTC.

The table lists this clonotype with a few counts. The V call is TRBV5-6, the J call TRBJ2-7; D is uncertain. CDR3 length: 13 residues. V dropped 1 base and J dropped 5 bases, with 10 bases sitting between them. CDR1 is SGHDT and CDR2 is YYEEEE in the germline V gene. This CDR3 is CASSLRLGDEQYF. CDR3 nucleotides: TGTGCCAGCAGCTTGAGGCTTGGTGACGAGCAGTACTTC.

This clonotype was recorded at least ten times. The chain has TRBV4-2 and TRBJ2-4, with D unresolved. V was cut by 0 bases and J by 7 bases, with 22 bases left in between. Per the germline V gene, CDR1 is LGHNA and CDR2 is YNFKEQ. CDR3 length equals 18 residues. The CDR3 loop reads CASSQDVGYEKVGNIQYF. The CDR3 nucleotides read TGTGCCAGCAGCCAAGACGTGGGCTACGAGAAGGTCGGGAACATTCAGTACTTC.

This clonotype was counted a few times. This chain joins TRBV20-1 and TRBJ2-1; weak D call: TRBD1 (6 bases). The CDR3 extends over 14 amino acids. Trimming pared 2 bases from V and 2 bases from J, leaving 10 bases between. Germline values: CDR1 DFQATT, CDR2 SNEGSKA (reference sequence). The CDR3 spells CSARQGRTYNEQFF. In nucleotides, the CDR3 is TGCAGTGCTAGACAGGGGCGTACCTACAATGAGCAGTTCTTC.

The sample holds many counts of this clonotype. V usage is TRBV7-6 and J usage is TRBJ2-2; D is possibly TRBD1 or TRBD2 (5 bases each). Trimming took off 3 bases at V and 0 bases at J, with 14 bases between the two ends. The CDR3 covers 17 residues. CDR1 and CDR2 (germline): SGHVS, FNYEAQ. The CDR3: CASSFIPGRPNTGELFF. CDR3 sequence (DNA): TGTGCCAGCAGCTTTATTCCGGGACGCCCGAACACCGGGGAGCTGTTTTTT.

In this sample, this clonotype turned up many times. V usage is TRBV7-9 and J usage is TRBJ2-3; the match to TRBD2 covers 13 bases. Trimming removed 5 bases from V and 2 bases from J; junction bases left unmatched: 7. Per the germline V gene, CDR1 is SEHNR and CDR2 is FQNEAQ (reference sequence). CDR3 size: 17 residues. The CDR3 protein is CASSQPGLAGITDTQYF. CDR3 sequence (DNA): TGTGCCAGCAGCCAGCCGGGACTAGCGGGGATCACAGATACGCAGTATTTT.

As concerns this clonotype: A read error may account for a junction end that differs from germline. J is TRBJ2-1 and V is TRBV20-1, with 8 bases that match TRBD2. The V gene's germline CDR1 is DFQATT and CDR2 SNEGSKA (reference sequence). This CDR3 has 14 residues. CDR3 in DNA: TGCAGTACTAGGGCCCCGGGGGGGATATATGAGCAGTTCTTC. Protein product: CSTRAPGGIYEQFF.

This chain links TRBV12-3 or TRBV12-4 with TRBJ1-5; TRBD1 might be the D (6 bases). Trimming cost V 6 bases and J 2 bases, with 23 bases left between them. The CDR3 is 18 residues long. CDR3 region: CASRIVYLPGDGNQPQHF. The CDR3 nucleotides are TGTGCCAGCAGAATAGTCTACCTGCCAGGGGACGGCAATCAGCCCCAGCATTTT.

The CDR3 DNA follows: TGCAGTGCACACGGGGCGGGGAATCAGCCCCAGCATTTT. It translates to CSAHGAGNQPQHF. V is TRBV20-1 and J is TRBJ1-5, with D possibly matching TRBD1 (5 bases). CDR1 is DFQATT, CDR2 SNEGSKA, per germline (reference sequence). This CDR3 has 13 residues. V lost 6 bases and J lost 4, with 13 bases in between.